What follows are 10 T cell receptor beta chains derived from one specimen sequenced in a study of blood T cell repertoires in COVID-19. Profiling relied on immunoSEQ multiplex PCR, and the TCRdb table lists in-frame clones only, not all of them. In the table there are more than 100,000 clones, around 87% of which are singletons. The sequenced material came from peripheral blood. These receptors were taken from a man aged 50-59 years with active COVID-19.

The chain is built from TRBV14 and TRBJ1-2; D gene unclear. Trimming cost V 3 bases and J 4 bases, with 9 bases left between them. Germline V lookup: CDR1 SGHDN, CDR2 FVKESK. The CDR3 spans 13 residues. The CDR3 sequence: CASSHPGIYGYTF. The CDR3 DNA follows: TGTGCCAGCAGCCACCCCGGGATCTATGGCTACACCTTC.

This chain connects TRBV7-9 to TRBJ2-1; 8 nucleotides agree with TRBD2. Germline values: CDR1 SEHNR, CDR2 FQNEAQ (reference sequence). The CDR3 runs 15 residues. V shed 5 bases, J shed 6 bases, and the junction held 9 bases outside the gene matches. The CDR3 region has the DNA TGTGCCAGCAGCACCTCGGGAGGGATAGGCAATGAGCAGTTCTTC. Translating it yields CASSTSGGIGNEQFF.

CDR3 region: CASSPTTNTGELFF. The CDR3 DNA sequence: TGTGCCAGCAGCCCAACAACAAACACCGGGGAGCTGTTTTTT. The chain couples TRBV9 to TRBJ2-2; no firm D call. The V end lost 4 bases, the J end lost 2 bases, and 9 bases lay between the germline ends. Germline V gene data show CDR1 as SGDLS and CDR2 as YYNGEE. The CDR3 length is 14 residues.

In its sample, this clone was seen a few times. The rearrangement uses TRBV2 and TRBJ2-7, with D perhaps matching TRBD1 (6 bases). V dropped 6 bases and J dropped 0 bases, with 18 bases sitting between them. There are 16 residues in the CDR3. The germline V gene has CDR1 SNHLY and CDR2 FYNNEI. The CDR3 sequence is CASRSQGQQSSYEQYF. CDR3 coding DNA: TGTGCCAGCAGGTCACAAGGACAGCAGAGCTCCTACGAGCAGTACTTC.

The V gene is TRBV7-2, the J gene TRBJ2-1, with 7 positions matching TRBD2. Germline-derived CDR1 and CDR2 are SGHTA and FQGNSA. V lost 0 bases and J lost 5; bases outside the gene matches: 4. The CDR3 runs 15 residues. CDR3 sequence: CASSLAWGGNNEQFF. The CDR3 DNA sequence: TGTGCCAGCAGCTTAGCGTGGGGGGGAAACAATGAGCAGTTCTTC.

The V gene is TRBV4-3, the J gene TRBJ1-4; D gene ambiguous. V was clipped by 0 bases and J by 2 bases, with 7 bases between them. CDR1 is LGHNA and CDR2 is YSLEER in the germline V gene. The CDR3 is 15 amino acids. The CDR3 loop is CASSQDSVTNEKLFF. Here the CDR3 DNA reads TGCGCCAGCAGCCAAGACTCGGTGACTAATGAAAAACTGTTTTTT.

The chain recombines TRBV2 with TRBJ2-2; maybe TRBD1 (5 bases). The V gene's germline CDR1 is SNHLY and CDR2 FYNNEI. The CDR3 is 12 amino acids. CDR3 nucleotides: TGTGCAGTAAGGGGAAACACCGGGGAGCTGTTTTTT. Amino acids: CAVRGNTGELFF.

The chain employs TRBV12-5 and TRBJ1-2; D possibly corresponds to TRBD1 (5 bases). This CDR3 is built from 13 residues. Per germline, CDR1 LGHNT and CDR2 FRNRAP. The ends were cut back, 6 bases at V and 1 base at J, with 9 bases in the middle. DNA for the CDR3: TGTGCTAGTGGGAGACAGAGTAACTATGGCTACACCTTC. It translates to CASGRQSNYGYTF. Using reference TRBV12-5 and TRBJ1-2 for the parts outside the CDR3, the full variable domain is DARVTQTPRHKVTEMGQEVTMRCQPILGHNTVFWYRQTMMQGLELLAYFRNRAPLDDSGMPKDRFSAEMPDATLATLKIQPSEPRDSAVYFCASGRQSNYGYTFGSGTRLTVV.

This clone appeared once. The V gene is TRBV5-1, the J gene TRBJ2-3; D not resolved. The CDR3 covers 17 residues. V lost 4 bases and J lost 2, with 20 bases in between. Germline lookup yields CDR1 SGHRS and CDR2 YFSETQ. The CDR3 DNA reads TGCGCCAGCAGCCTGAACCCCGGTCGGGTTAACACAGATACGCAGTATTTT. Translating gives CASSLNPGRVNTDTQYF.

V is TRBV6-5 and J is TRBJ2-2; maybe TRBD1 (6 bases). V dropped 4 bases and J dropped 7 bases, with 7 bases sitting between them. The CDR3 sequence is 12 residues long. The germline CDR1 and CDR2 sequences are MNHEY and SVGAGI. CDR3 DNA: TGTGCCAGCAGTTCAGGGGACGGGGAGCTGTTTTTT. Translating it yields CASSSGDGELFF.